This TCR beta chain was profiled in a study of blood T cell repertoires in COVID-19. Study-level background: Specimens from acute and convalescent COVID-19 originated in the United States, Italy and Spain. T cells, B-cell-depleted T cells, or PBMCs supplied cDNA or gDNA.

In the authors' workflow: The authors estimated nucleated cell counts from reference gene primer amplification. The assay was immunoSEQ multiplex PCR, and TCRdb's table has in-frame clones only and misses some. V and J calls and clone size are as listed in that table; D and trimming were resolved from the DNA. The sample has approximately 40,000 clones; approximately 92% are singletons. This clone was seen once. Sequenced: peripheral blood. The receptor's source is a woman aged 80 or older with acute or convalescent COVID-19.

This CDR3 reads CASSTVHAGGIGKLFF. In DNA form, the CDR3 reads TGTGCCAGTAGTACCGTACATGCAGGGGGCATCGGAAAACTGTTTTTT. This chain uses TRBV19 with TRBJ1-4, with 8 bases fitting TRBD1. CDR3 size: 16 residues. CDR1 LNHDA and CDR2 SQIVND come from the germline V gene (reference sequence). The ends lost 4 bases at V and 10 bases at J; junction bases unmatched: 14.